These 5 T cell receptor beta chains came from one sample sequenced in a study of cytomegalovirus exposure and HLA in healthy donors. Primers for the PCR totalled 60 Vbeta and 13 Jbeta. Generated by immunoSEQ multiplex PCR, the TCRdb table keeps only in-frame clones and is missing some. The sample records about 56,000 clones, roughly 83% being singletons. Sequencing input: PBMCs. The source is a man aged 35 to 55 in good health and CMV-seronegative.

V is TRBV11-3 and J is TRBJ2-3; TRBD1 matches 7 bases. Germline V gene data show CDR1 as SGHNT and CDR2 as YENEEA. The CDR3 consists of 14 residues. J was trimmed by 4 bases and V by 5 bases; bases with no gene match: 6. The CDR3 coding sequence is TGTGCCAGCAGCACGGGACAGCGCGCAGATACGCAGTATTTT. This encodes CASSTGQRADTQYF.

This clone was seen a few times. The rearrangement joins TRBV5-1 to TRBJ2-3; D possibly corresponds to TRBD2 (6 bases). Germline V gives CDR1 SGHRS, CDR2 YFSETQ. The CDR3 has 12 residues. Trimming removed 4 bases at V and 4 bases at J, with 7 bases between. The CDR3 here is CASSGTSDTQYF. In DNA, the CDR3 is TGCGCCAGCAGCGGGACTTCAGATACGCAGTATTTT.

This clone was counted between two and nine times. J is TRBJ1-4 and V is TRBV28; TRBD1 matches 7 bases. J lost 6 bases, V lost 4 bases, and 5 bases had no gene match. CDR3 length: 14 residues. CDR1 MDHEN and CDR2 SYDVKM come from the germline V gene. The CDR3 loop reads CASSSPGTDEKLFF. Here the CDR3 DNA reads TGTGCCAGCAGTTCCCCCGGGACAGATGAAAAACTGTTTTTT. Together with reference TRBV28 and TRBJ1-4, the CDR3 gives the full variable domain: DVKVTQSSRYLVKRTGEKVFLECVQDMDHENMFWYRQDPGLGLRLIYFSYDVKMKEKGDIPEGYSVSREKKERFSLILESASTNQTSMYLCASSSPGTDEKLFFGSGTQLSVL.

The chain uses TRBV30 and TRBJ2-7; 7 positions match TRBD1. The V and J ends lost 0 bases and 2 bases, in that order; junction bases with no gene match: 4. Germline lookup yields CDR1 GTSNPN and CDR2 SVGIG (reference sequence). The CDR3 runs 14 residues. The CDR3 spells CAWSVGTVPYEQYF. The CDR3 coding sequence is TGTGCCTGGAGTGTAGGGACAGTCCCCTACGAGCAGTACTTC.

Only one count was recorded for this clone. The V call is TRBV4-3, the J call TRBJ2-2; 9 nucleotides line up with TRBD1. Germline V gene sequence: CDR1 LGHNA, CDR2 YSLEER. The CDR3 covers 18 residues. J gave up 4 bases and V 4 bases, and 13 bases lay outside the gene matches. CDR3 sequence (DNA): TGCGCCAGCAGCCTCTACCGTCCGGGACAGGGCGGCACCGGGGAGCTGTTTTTT. Amino acids: CASSLYRPGQGGTGELFF.